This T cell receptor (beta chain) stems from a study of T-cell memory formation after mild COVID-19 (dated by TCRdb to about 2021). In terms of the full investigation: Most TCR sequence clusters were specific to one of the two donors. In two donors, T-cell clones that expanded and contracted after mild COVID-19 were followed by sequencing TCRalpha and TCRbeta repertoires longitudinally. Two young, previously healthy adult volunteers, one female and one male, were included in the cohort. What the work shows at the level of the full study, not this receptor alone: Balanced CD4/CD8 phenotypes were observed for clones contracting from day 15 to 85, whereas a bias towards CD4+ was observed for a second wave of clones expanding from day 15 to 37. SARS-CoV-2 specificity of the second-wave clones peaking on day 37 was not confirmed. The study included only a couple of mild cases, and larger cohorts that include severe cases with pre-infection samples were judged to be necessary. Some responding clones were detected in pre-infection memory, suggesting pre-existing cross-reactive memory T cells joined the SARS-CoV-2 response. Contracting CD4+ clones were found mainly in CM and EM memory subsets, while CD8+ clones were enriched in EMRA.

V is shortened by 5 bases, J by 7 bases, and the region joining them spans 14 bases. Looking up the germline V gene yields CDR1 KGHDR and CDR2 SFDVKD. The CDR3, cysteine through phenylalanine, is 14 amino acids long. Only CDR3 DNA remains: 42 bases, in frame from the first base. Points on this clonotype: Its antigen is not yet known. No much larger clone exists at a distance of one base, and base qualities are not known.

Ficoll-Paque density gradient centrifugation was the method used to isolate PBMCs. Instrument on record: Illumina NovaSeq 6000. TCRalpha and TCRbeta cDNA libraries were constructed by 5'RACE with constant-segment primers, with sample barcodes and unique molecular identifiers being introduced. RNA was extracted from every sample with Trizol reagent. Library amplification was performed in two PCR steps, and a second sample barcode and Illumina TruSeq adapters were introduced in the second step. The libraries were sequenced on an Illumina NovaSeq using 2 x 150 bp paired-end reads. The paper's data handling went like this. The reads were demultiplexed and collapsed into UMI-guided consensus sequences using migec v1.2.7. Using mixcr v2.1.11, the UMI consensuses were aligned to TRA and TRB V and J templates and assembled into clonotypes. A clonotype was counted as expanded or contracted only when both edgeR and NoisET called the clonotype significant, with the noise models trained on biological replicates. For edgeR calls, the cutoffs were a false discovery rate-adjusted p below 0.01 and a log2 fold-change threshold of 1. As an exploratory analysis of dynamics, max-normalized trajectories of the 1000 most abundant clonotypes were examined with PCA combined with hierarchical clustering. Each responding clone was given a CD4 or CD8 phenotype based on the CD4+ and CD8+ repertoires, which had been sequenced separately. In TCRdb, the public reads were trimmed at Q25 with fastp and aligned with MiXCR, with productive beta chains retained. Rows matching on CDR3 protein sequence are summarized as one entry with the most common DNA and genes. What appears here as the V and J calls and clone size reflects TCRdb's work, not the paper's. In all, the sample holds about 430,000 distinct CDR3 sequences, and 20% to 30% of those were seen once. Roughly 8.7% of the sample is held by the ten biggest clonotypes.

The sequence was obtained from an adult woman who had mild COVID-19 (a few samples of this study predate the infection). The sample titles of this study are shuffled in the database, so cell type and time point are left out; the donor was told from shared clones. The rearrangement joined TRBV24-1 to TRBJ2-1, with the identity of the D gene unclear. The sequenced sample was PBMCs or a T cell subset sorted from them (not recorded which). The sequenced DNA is TGTGCCACCAGTGCGGGCGGTGGGGTGAATGAGCAGTTCTTC. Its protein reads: CATSAGGGVNEQFF.